Detailed here is one T cell receptor (beta chain). Its target is unknown. These data belong to a study of shared clonotypes between healthy human individuals. Study outcomes and limitations: About 5% of naive CD4 clonotypes were shared across four donors.

It was CD45RO-negative cells, positively selected for CCR7, that made up naive CD8 cells, with terminally differentiated effector memory CD45RA+ cells excluded. The study drew its donors from healthy HIV-negative adults without recent acute infections or vaccinations. From germline, CDR1 is ENHRY and CDR2 SYGVKD. V lost 6 bases to trimming and J lost 6 bases; unmatched junction nucleotides: 3. The CDR3 has 12 amino acids. The authors loaded roughly 200 ng DNA, about 30,000 T cell genomes, into sorted-subset replicate PCRs. The protocol was immunoSEQ multiplex PCR, while the TCRdb copy is restricted to in-frame clones and leaves out a portion. The data show more than 2 million clones, with approximately 95% seen just once and 0.9% to 1.4% held by the top ten.

This TCR came from a man between 18 and 35 years old in good health. The sample comprised naive CD8+ T cells sorted from blood. V is TRBV10-3 and J is TRBJ2-7, with 9 bases fitting TRBD1. The chain's CDR3 is CAIRGQGVEQYF. The CDR3 DNA sequence: TGTGCCATCAGGGGACAGGGTGTCGAGCAGTACTTC.